This paragraph reports one T cell receptor (beta chain). As yet, its antigen is unknown. The sample is drawn from a study of cytomegalovirus exposure and HLA in healthy donors. Study observations and caveats: Most of the TCR beta V segments (in an earlier analysis) were productive either about 87% or about 30% of the time. Rates of TCR association differed by HLA locus in a later analysis, with DRB1 highest and HLA-C lowest. Cytomegalovirus association was assigned to approximately 180 TCR beta chains.

Losses at the gene ends were 1 base for V and 8 bases for J; bases not matched to a gene: 5. Looked up from germline, CDR1 is SGHTA and CDR2 is FQGNSA. This CDR3 is built from 14 residues. Unrecorded immune exposures were likely, despite nominal health at sampling. Amplification used 60 Vbeta primers and 13 Jbeta primers. Sequencing was performed with immunoSEQ multiplex PCR; in TCRdb, only in-frame clones are kept and a portion is missing. Of 45,000 to 65,000 clones listed, roughly 80% are singletons. The receptor comes from a young man in good health and CMV-seronegative. The V call is TRBV7-2, the J call TRBJ1-2; 9 nucleotides agree with TRBD1. The specimen sequenced was PBMCs. The CDR3 region is CASSLVGQGSGYTF. CDR3 in DNA: TGTGCCAGCAGCTTAGTAGGACAGGGGAGCGGCTACACCTTC.